Here is one T cell receptor (beta chain) with its context. What it binds is unknown. Since a much larger clone is just one base distant, this may be a read error. These data originate in a study of molecular identifiers for immune sequencing clone quantification. With 10%, 30% or 50% of RNA, about 19,000 to 1,100,000 naive CD8 T cells were sequenced. Study-wide points: Should identical TCR molecules share a barcode, the sizes of highly expanded clones could be underestimated.

Methods described previously, with TCR primers listed, were used for bulk TCR libraries. TCRdb re-analysed the PCR reads in MiXCR, keeping a single row per CDR3 protein. The sample records 75,000 to 100,000 distinct CDR3 sequences, roughly 20% being singletons. Sequencing was carried out using naive CD8+ T cells from blood, with Jurkat cell RNA spiked in. Documented subset: FACS-sorted CD8+CD4-CCR7+CD45RA+ naive T cells. This TCR was recovered from a human donor in good health. Some libraries in this study had Jurkat cell RNA spiked in.

The CDR3 nucleotides read TGCAGTGCTAGTAATTTGGTTGGGCTAGGCGGCTACACCTTC. This gives the protein CSASNLVGLGGYTF. The chain couples TRBV20-1 to TRBJ1-2, with D unclear. The CDR3 covers 14 residues. Per germline, CDR1 DFQATT and CDR2 SNEGSKA (reference sequence). Trimming shortened V by 3 bases and J by 8 bases, and 19 bases separated the two germline ends.